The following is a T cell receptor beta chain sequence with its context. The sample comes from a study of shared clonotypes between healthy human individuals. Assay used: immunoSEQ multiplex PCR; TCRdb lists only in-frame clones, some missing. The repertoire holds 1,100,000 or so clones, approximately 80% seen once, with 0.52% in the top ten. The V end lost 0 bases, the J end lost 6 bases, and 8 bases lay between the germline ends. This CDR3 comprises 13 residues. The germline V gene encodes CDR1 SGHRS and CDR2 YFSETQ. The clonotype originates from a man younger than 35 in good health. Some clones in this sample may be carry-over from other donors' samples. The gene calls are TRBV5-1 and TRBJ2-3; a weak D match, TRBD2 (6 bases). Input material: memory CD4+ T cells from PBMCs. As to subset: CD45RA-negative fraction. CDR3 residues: CASSLGEEDTQYF. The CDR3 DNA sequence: TGCGCCAGCAGCTTGGGGGAGGAGGATACGCAGTATTTT.